This entry is about one T cell receptor (beta chain). The CDR3 spans 14 residues. V trimming: 5 bases; J trimming: 7 bases; junction bases outside the gene matches: 7. CDR1 is SNHLY, CDR2 FYNNEI, per germline. This record belongs to a study of shared clonotypes between healthy human individuals. The protocol was immunoSEQ multiplex PCR, while the TCRdb copy is restricted to in-frame clones and leaves out a portion. The profile covers 2 million or so clones, with approximately 94% appearing a single time and 1.1% taken by the ten largest. Naive CD8 cells, CD45RO-negative and positively selected for CCR7, excluded terminally differentiated effector memory CD45RA+ cells.

The sequence derives from a man younger than 35 in good health. Input material: naive CD8+ T cells sorted from blood. The gene calls are TRBV2 and TRBJ1-4, with 7 nucleotides matching TRBD1. The CDR3 sequence is CASSNGTDLEKLFF. The CDR3 DNA sequence: TGTGCCAGCAGTAACGGGACAGACCTTGAAAAACTGTTTTTT.